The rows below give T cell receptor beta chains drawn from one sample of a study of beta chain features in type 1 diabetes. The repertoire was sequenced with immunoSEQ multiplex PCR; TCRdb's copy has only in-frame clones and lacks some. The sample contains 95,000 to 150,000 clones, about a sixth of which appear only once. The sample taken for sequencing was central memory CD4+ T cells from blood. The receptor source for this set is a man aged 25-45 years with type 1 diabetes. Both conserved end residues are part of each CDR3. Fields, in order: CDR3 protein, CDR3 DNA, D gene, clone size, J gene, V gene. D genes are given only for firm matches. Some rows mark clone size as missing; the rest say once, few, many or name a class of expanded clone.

cdr3_aa: CASSRDSYEQYF; cdr3_nt: TGTGCCAGCAGCCGGGACTCCTACGAGCAGTACTTC; d_call: -; clone_size: -; j_call: TRBJ2-7; v_call: TRBV5-6
cdr3_aa: CASRASGSYTGELFF; cdr3_nt: TGTGCCAGCAGGGCTAGCGGGTCATACACCGGGGAGCTGTTTTTT; d_call: TRBD2; clone_size: few; j_call: TRBJ2-2; v_call: TRBV6-5
cdr3_aa: CSAAAGGYEQYF; cdr3_nt: TGCAGCGCTGCGGCAGGGGGCTACGAGCAGTACTTC; d_call: TRBD1; clone_size: few; j_call: TRBJ2-7; v_call: TRBV29-1
cdr3_aa: CASSSPGIQETQYF; cdr3_nt: TGCGCCAGCAGCTCCCCGGGGATTCAAGAGACCCAGTACTTC; d_call: -; clone_size: -; j_call: TRBJ2-5; v_call: TRBV5-1
cdr3_aa: CASSYSGWGTDTQYF; cdr3_nt: TGTGCCAGCAGTTACTCAGGCTGGGGGACAGATACGCAGTATTTT; d_call: -; clone_size: few; j_call: TRBJ2-3; v_call: TRBV6-5
cdr3_aa: CASLRAGSTDTQYF; cdr3_nt: TGTGCCAGCCTCCGAGCGGGGAGCACAGATACGCAGTATTTT; d_call: TRBD2; clone_size: few; j_call: TRBJ2-3; v_call: TRBV6-1
cdr3_aa: CASSLDSLGNEQFF; cdr3_nt: TGCGCCAGCAGCTTGGACAGTCTTGGCAATGAGCAGTTCTTC; d_call: -; clone_size: few; j_call: TRBJ2-1; v_call: TRBV5-1
cdr3_aa: CASSQTPTSGGGNEQFF; cdr3_nt: TGCGCCAGCAGCCAGACCCCAACTAGCGGGGGAGGCAATGAGCAGTTCTTC; d_call: TRBD2; clone_size: many; j_call: TRBJ2-1; v_call: TRBV4-3
cdr3_aa: CASSPPGTPREQFF; cdr3_nt: TGTGCCAGCTCACCACCCGGGACACCGAGAGAGCAGTTCTTC; d_call: -; clone_size: -; j_call: TRBJ2-1; v_call: TRBV18
cdr3_aa: CASSPGIQETQYF; cdr3_nt: TGTGCCAGCTCACCGGGGATACAAGAGACCCAGTACTTC; d_call: -; clone_size: -; j_call: TRBJ2-5; v_call: TRBV18
cdr3_aa: CASSQGVQRGGGETQYF; cdr3_nt: TGCGCCAGCAGCCAAGGCGTCCAGCGGGGGGGTGGAGAGACCCAGTACTTC; d_call: TRBD2; clone_size: -; j_call: TRBJ2-5; v_call: TRBV4-3
cdr3_aa: CASSQERIYNSPLHF; cdr3_nt: TGCGCCAGCAGCCAAGAGCGGATTTATAATTCACCCCTCCACTTT; d_call: -; clone_size: -; j_call: TRBJ1-6; v_call: TRBV4-3
cdr3_aa: CASSPWNTGELFF; cdr3_nt: TGTGCCAGCAGTCCCTGGAACACCGGGGAGCTGTTTTTT; d_call: -; clone_size: once; j_call: TRBJ2-2; v_call: TRBV27
cdr3_aa: CASSQAGTSYGYTF; cdr3_nt: TGTGCCAGCTCACAGGCCGGGACGTCCTATGGCTACACCTTC; d_call: -; clone_size: many; j_call: TRBJ1-2; v_call: TRBV18
cdr3_aa: CASSQRRTGPNTGELFF; cdr3_nt: TGCGCCAGCAGCCAAAGAAGGACAGGGCCAAACACCGGGGAGCTGTTTTTT; d_call: TRBD1; clone_size: -; j_call: TRBJ2-2; v_call: TRBV4-3
cdr3_aa: CASSPGLTGPNTGELFF; cdr3_nt: TGTGCCAGCTCACCAGGCTTGACAGGACCTAACACCGGGGAGCTGTTTTTT; d_call: -; clone_size: few; j_call: TRBJ2-2; v_call: TRBV18
cdr3_aa: CASSLAGGLQYF; cdr3_nt: TGTGCCAGCAGCTTAGCCGGCGGGCTGCAGTATTTT; d_call: -; clone_size: -; j_call: TRBJ2-3; v_call: TRBV13
cdr3_aa: CASSRGQGVNTEAFF; cdr3_nt: TGTGCCAGCAGCCGAGGACAGGGGGTGAACACTGAAGCTTTCTTT; d_call: TRBD1; clone_size: few; j_call: TRBJ1-1; v_call: TRBV5-8
cdr3_aa: CSVGQGVAGQETQYF; cdr3_nt: TGCAGCGTTGGGCAGGGAGTAGCGGGCCAAGAGACCCAGTACTTC; d_call: TRBD2; clone_size: -; j_call: TRBJ2-5; v_call: TRBV29-1
cdr3_aa: CSGSKGSYGYTF; cdr3_nt: TGCAGCGGGTCGAAAGGGAGCTATGGCTACACCTTC; d_call: -; clone_size: few; j_call: TRBJ1-2; v_call: TRBV29-1
cdr3_aa: CSVSRMGEKLFF; cdr3_nt: TGCAGCGTTAGTAGAATGGGTGAAAAACTGTTTTTT; d_call: -; clone_size: -; j_call: TRBJ1-4; v_call: TRBV29-1
cdr3_aa: CASSLMGLGQGYGYTF; cdr3_nt: TGCGCCAGCAGCTTGATGGGTTTGGGACAGGGATACGGCTACACCTTC; d_call: TRBD1; clone_size: -; j_call: TRBJ1-2; v_call: TRBV5-1
cdr3_aa: CAWKGGVQETQYF; cdr3_nt: TGTGCCTGGAAGGGAGGGGTTCAAGAGACCCAGTACTTC; d_call: TRBD2; clone_size: -; j_call: TRBJ2-5; v_call: TRBV30
cdr3_aa: CASSMRDEQFF; cdr3_nt: TGTGCCAGCAGCATGAGAGATGAGCAGTTCTTC; d_call: -; clone_size: -; j_call: TRBJ2-1; v_call: TRBV7-2
cdr3_aa: CASSLAERTDRTGELFF; cdr3_nt: TGCGCCAGCAGCTTGGCCGAGAGGACAGATAGGACCGGGGAGCTGTTTTTT; d_call: -; clone_size: -; j_call: TRBJ2-2; v_call: TRBV5-1
cdr3_aa: CASRQGVAGETQYF; cdr3_nt: TGTGCCAGCAGACAGGGCGTGGCAGGAGAGACCCAGTACTTC; d_call: -; clone_size: -; j_call: TRBJ2-5; v_call: TRBV2
cdr3_aa: CASSSTGTGRYNEQFF; cdr3_nt: TGTGCCAGCAGCTCCACCGGGACAGGAAGATACAATGAGCAGTTCTTC; d_call: TRBD1; clone_size: -; j_call: TRBJ2-1; v_call: TRBV7-6
cdr3_aa: CASSLRENSYEQYF; cdr3_nt: TGTGCCAGCAGCTTAAGGGAGAACTCATACGAGCAGTACTTC; d_call: -; clone_size: many; j_call: TRBJ2-7; v_call: TRBV13
cdr3_aa: CASSPRGGDDNEQFF; cdr3_nt: TGTGCCAGCAGCCCCCGAGGAGGGGACGACAATGAGCAGTTCTTC; d_call: -; clone_size: many; j_call: TRBJ2-1; v_call: TRBV9
cdr3_aa: CASSKTGTGNSPLHF; cdr3_nt: TGTGCCAGCAGTAAAACCGGGACAGGGAATTCACCCCTCCACTTT; d_call: TRBD1; clone_size: -; j_call: TRBJ1-6; v_call: TRBV9
cdr3_aa: CASSMGQQETQYF; cdr3_nt: TGTGCCAGCAGCATGGGACAGCAAGAGACCCAGTACTTC; d_call: TRBD1; clone_size: many; j_call: TRBJ2-5; v_call: TRBV7-2
cdr3_aa: CASSSLRCEGNQPQHF; cdr3_nt: TGTGCCAGCAGCTCCCTTAGGTGTGAAGGCAATCAGCCCCAGCATTTT; d_call: -; clone_size: few; j_call: TRBJ1-5; v_call: TRBV7-3
cdr3_aa: CSVSSGKSPYEQYF; cdr3_nt: TGCAGCGTTTCCTCAGGAAAATCCCCCTACGAGCAGTACTTC; d_call: -; clone_size: -; j_call: TRBJ2-7; v_call: TRBV29-1
cdr3_aa: CASSSQRGGFYEQYF; cdr3_nt: TGTGCCAGCAGTTCCCAGCGGGGGGGATTCTACGAGCAGTACTTC; d_call: TRBD2; clone_size: few; j_call: TRBJ2-7; v_call: TRBV2
cdr3_aa: CASSSPQRSASSYEQYF; cdr3_nt: TGCGCCAGCAGCTCCCCCCAGAGGTCTGCCAGCTCCTACGAGCAGTACTTC; d_call: -; clone_size: few; j_call: TRBJ2-7; v_call: TRBV7-9
cdr3_aa: CASSSGTSGNNEQFF; cdr3_nt: TGTGCCAGTAGTTCCGGGACTAGCGGAAACAATGAGCAGTTCTTC; d_call: TRBD2; clone_size: many; j_call: TRBJ2-1; v_call: TRBV19
cdr3_aa: CASSPVWGPEQYF; cdr3_nt: TGTGCCAGCTCACCGGTTTGGGGGCCCGAGCAGTACTTC; d_call: -; clone_size: few; j_call: TRBJ2-7; v_call: TRBV18
cdr3_aa: CASKRGVGNTEAFF; cdr3_nt: TGTGCCAGCAAGCGCGGGGTAGGGAACACTGAAGCTTTCTTT; d_call: -; clone_size: -; j_call: TRBJ1-1; v_call: TRBV6-5
cdr3_aa: CASSPGQGVFYEQFF; cdr3_nt: TGTGCCAGTAGTCCAGGACAGGGGGTTTTCTATGAGCAGTTCTTC; d_call: TRBD1; clone_size: -; j_call: TRBJ2-1; v_call: TRBV19
cdr3_aa: CASSQPVGLAANEQFF; cdr3_nt: TGTGCCAGCAGCCAGCCCGTTGGGCTAGCGGCGAATGAGCAGTTCTTC; d_call: TRBD2; clone_size: few; j_call: TRBJ2-1; v_call: TRBV7-9
cdr3_aa: CASSSSDRQNQPQHF; cdr3_nt: TGTGCCAGCAGTTCAAGCGACCGGCAAAATCAGCCCCAGCATTTT; d_call: -; clone_size: -; j_call: TRBJ1-5; v_call: TRBV27
cdr3_aa: CASSSGQAFQKETQYF; cdr3_nt: TGTGCCAGCAGTTCTGGACAGGCCTTCCAAAAAGAGACCCAGTACTTC; d_call: TRBD1; clone_size: few; j_call: TRBJ2-5; v_call: TRBV7-6
cdr3_aa: CASSRVEETEAFF; cdr3_nt: TGTGCCAGCAGCAGGGTCGAGGAAACTGAAGCTTTCTTT; d_call: -; clone_size: -; j_call: TRBJ1-1; v_call: TRBV6-1
cdr3_aa: CASSQSAVRGPSPLHF; cdr3_nt: TGCGCCAGCAGCCAATCGGCGGTTAGGGGTCCTTCACCCCTCCACTTT; d_call: -; clone_size: -; j_call: TRBJ1-6; v_call: TRBV4-1
cdr3_aa: CASSSDKGSYEQYF; cdr3_nt: TGTGCCAGCAGCTCCGACAAAGGCTCCTACGAGCAGTACTTC; d_call: -; clone_size: few; j_call: TRBJ2-7; v_call: TRBV7-2
cdr3_aa: CASSSDRDNSPLHF; cdr3_nt: TGTGCCAGCAGCTCGGACAGGGATAATTCACCCCTCCACTTT; d_call: TRBD1; clone_size: -; j_call: TRBJ1-6; v_call: TRBV13
cdr3_aa: CASRRTDRIYGYTF; cdr3_nt: TGTGCCAGCAGGCGGACTGACAGAATCTATGGCTACACCTTC; d_call: -; clone_size: few; j_call: TRBJ1-2; v_call: TRBV6-5
cdr3_aa: CASSPRSWEETQYF; cdr3_nt: TGTGCCAGCAGTCCCAGGTCTTGGGAGGAGACCCAGTACTTC; d_call: -; clone_size: few; j_call: TRBJ2-5; v_call: TRBV28
cdr3_aa: CASSYLDVFDIQYF; cdr3_nt: TGTGCCAGCAGCTATTTGGACGTTTTCGACATTCAGTACTTC; d_call: -; clone_size: many; j_call: TRBJ2-4; v_call: TRBV11-2
cdr3_aa: CASSPNIKNYGYTF; cdr3_nt: TGTGCCAGCAGTCCCAACATCAAAAACTATGGCTACACCTTC; d_call: -; clone_size: few; j_call: TRBJ1-2; v_call: TRBV6-5
cdr3_aa: CASRPAGTGMAGELFF; cdr3_nt: TGTGCCAGCAGGCCCGCCGGGACAGGGATGGCCGGGGAGCTGTTTTTT; d_call: TRBD1; clone_size: few; j_call: TRBJ2-2; v_call: TRBV28
cdr3_aa: CASSVSPVGTDTQYF; cdr3_nt: TGTGCCAGCAGCGTCTCCCCCGTTGGGACAGATACGCAGTATTTT; d_call: -; clone_size: few; j_call: TRBJ2-3; v_call: TRBV9
cdr3_aa: CSVGDRDEQYF; cdr3_nt: TGCAGCGTCGGGGACAGGGACGAGCAGTACTTC; d_call: TRBD1; clone_size: -; j_call: TRBJ2-7; v_call: TRBV29-1